Below, one T cell receptor (beta chain) is given with its context. The antigen remains unidentified. TCRdb redid the calling of the reads with MiXCR, one entry per CDR3 protein. The repertoire holds about 240,000 distinct CDR3 sequences, with 5% to 8.5% as singletons. V was shortened by 7 bases and J by 4 bases, with 22 bases between the two germline ends. Germline lookup yields CDR1 ENHRY and CDR2 SYGVKD. The CDR3 runs to 16 residues. This entry belongs to a study of T cell repertoires in cytomegalovirus infection. About the research overall: Both CMV infection and a matching HLA type were indicated by public TCR beta signatures.

The study, taken as a whole, reports: Carriers of CMV and the relevant HLA type were discriminated by public TCR beta frequency. The ex vivo response showed dominance by HLA-C-restricted CMV-specific TCR beta clonotypes.

The TCR comes from a human donor in good health (CMV status not recorded). Some clones in this sample may be carry-over from other donors' samples. V is TRBV10-3 and J is TRBJ1-2; D gene unclear. Sequencing was done on a sample of PBMCs. The chain's CDR3 is CAITNIPENPVYGYTF. In DNA, the CDR3 is TGTGCCATCACCAATATCCCCGAGAATCCAGTCTATGGCTACACCTTC.